This record covers a single TCR beta chain. Patients in Seattle were enrolled during active infection, then followed longitudinally. This specimen comes from a study of blood T cell repertoires in COVID-19. Looking at the study overall: PBMCs, B-cell-depleted T cells, or T cells provided the cDNA or gDNA that made up the material.

Trimming took 5 bases from V and 4 from J, leaving 15 bases between them. Germline V CDR1 and CDR2: SGHDT, YYEEEE. This CDR3 has 14 residues. The table came from immunoSEQ multiplex PCR; TCRdb's copy has only in-frame clones and leaves some out. The repertoire holds a few hundred thousand clones, with almost 90% as singletons. The receptor was derived from an older woman with COVID-19, enrolled during active disease. What was sequenced was peripheral blood. The chain links TRBV5-6 to TRBJ2-5; D possibly corresponds to TRBD2 (6 bases). The CDR3 coding sequence is TGTGCCAGCAGGGGCTGGCGGGGAGGAGAGACCCAGTACTTC. Encoded protein: CASRGWRGGETQYF.